The sequence of this TCR beta chain was determined in a study of blood T cell repertoires in COVID-19. The CDR3 has 14 amino acids. CDR1 is MNHEY, CDR2 SVGEGT, per germline. The V segment lost 5 bases and the J segment 2 bases; nucleotides outside the gene matches: 3. Clones were sequenced by immunoSEQ multiplex PCR, and TCRdb holds only the in-frame ones, with some missing. The sample has tens of thousands of clones, about 92% seen once. Specimen: peripheral blood. This TCR was recovered from an elderly woman with active or convalescent COVID-19. The chain recombines TRBV6-2 or TRBV6-3 with TRBJ1-5; 7 bases are a match to TRBD1. CDR3: CASSITGGNQPQHF. The CDR3 coding sequence is TGTGCCAGCAGTATCACAGGGGGCAATCAGCCCCAGCATTTT.